Reported below is one T cell receptor (beta chain). This sample is part of a study of T cell responses to AZD1222 COVID-19 vaccine. Clones were sequenced by immunoSEQ multiplex PCR, and TCRdb holds only the in-frame ones, with some missing. The table records about 85,000 clones, 80% to 90% of them present only once. Between the trimmed V and J ends, which lost 6 bases and 6 bases, there was a span of 6 bases. Germline CDR1 and CDR2: SNHLY and FYNNEI. The CDR3 length is 12 residues. This specimen consisted of peripheral blood, obtained on day 0 of AZD1222 vaccination. The chain has TRBV2 and TRBJ1-6; D ambiguous. The receptor was derived from an adult in good health. DNA of the CDR3: TGTGCCAGCAGGGCAGTTAATTCACCCCTCCACTTT. Translating gives CASRAVNSPLHF.